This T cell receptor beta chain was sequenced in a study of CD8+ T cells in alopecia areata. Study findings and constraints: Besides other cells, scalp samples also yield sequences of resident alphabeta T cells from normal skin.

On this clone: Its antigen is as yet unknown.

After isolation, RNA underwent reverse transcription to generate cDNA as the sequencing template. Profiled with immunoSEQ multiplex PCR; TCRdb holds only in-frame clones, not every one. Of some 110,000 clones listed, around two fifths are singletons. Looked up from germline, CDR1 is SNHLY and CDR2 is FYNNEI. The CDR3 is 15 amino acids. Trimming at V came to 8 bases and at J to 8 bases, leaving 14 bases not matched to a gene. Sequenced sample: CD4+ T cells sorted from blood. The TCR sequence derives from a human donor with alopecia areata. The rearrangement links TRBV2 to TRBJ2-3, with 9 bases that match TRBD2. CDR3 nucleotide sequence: TGTGCCAGCGCGATCCTAGCGGGACATCAAAGTACGCAGTATTTT. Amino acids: CASAILAGHQSTQYF.